The T cell receptor beta chain under discussion was sequenced for a study of cytomegalovirus exposure and HLA in healthy donors. Researchers ran the PCR with 60 Vbeta and 13 Jbeta primers. Profiling relied on immunoSEQ multiplex PCR, and the TCRdb table lists in-frame clones only, not all of them. This repertoire comprises roughly 100,000 clones; its ten largest clones make up roughly 3%. Donors in the study were healthy people who gave bone marrow. Trimming took off 3 bases at V and 1 base at J, with 13 bases between the two ends. Germline CDR1 reads KGHSH; CDR2 reads LQKENI. The CDR3 totals 15 residues.

This receptor was identified in a woman in her thirties in good health and CMV-seronegative. The rearrangement uses TRBV18 and TRBJ2-7; D remains ambiguous. Sequencing was done on a sample of PBMCs. The CDR3 region has the DNA TGTGCCAGCTCACCCGCGGAGATAAATTCCTACGAGCAGTACTTC. This codes for CASSPAEINSYEQYF.